The following is a TCR beta chain sequence with its context. This entry is derived from a study of blood T cell repertoires in COVID-19. About the research overall: Italy, Spain and the United States were the sources of the convalescent and acute COVID-19 samples. Sources were T cells, B-cell-depleted T cells, or PBMCs; the material itself was cDNA or gDNA.

The CDR3 covers 15 residues. Germline V gene data show CDR1 as SGHRS and CDR2 as YFSETQ. Between the trimmed V and J ends, which lost 0 bases and 1 base, there was a span of 10 bases. In the original analysis: Amplifying reference gene primers gave estimates of nucleated cell counts. Here immunoSEQ multiplex PCR was the method, and the copy in TCRdb shows in-frame clones only, minus some. The V and J calls and the clone size are those of that table, but D and trimming were determined from the DNA. The sample yields about 98,000 clones, around 80% seen once. Material: peripheral blood. The TCR sequence derives from a man between 65 and 85 years old with acute or convalescent COVID-19. V is TRBV5-1 and J is TRBJ2-5, with D tentatively TRBD2 (6 bases). CDR3 sequence: CASSLAGALQETQYF. The CDR3 DNA sequence: TGCGCCAGCAGCTTGGCGGGAGCGCTCCAAGAGACCCAGTACTTC. The full variable domain, in which reference TRBV5-1 and TRBJ2-5 provide the parts outside the CDR3, is KAGVTQTPRYLIKTRGQQVTLSCSPISGHRSVSWYQQTPGQGLQFLFEYFSETQRNKGNFPGRFSGRQFSNSRSEMNVSTLELGDSALYLCASSLAGALQETQYFGPGTRLLVL.